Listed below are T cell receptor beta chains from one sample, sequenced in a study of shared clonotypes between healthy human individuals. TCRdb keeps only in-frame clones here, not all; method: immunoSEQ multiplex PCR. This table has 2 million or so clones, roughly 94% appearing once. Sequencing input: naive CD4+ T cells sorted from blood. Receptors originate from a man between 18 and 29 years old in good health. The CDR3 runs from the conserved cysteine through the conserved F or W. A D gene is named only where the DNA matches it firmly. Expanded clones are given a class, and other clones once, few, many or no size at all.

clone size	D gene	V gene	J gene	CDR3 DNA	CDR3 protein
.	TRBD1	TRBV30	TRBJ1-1	TGTGCCTGGCAAGACAGGGGCGCCGGCACTGAAGCTTTCTTT	CAWQDRGAGTEAFF
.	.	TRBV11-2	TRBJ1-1	TGTGCCAGCAGCTTGGGGTGGAACACTGAAGCTTTCTTT	CASSLGWNTEAFF
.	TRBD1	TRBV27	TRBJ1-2	TGTGCCAGCAGTTTCCAGGCAGGGGGGGCCTATGGCTACACCTTC	CASSFQAGGAYGYTF
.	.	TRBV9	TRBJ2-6	TGTGCCAGCAGCGTAGCTTCGGGTTCTGGGGCCAACGTCCTGACTTTC	CASSVASGSGANVLTF
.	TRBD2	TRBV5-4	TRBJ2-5	TGTGCCAGCAGCTTGAGGGCTAGCGGGGGGCAAGAGACCCAGTACTTC	CASSLRASGGQETQYF
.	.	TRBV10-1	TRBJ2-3	TGCGCCAGCAGTGAGGCAGGGGCGAGCACAGATACGCAGTATTTT	CASSEAGASTDTQYF
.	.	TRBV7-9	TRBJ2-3	TGTGCCAGCAGCTTAGTTTCGGATACGCAGTATTTT	CASSLVSDTQYF
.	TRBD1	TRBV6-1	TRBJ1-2	TGTGCCAGCAGTGTTTCACAGGGGGGCTATGGCTACACCTTC	CASSVSQGGYGYTF
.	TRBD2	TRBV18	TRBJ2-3	TGTGCCAGCTCACCACAACTAGCGGCATTAGTCGTTACGCAGTATTTT	CASSPQLAALVVTQYF
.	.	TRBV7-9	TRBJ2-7	TGTGCCAGCAGCACCCGGACGGAACCCACCTACGAGCAGTACTTC	CASSTRTEPTYEQYF
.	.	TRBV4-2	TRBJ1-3	TGTGCCAGCAGCCAAGGGGCAGGAGGTTCGGGAAACACCATATATTTT	CASSQGAGGSGNTIYF
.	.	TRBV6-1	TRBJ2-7	TGTGCCAGCAGTGCAGCCCTTTACGAGCAGTACTTC	CASSAALYEQYF
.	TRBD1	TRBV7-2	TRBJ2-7	TGTGCCAGCAGCTACCCACCGGGACAGGGATCCCCCGAGCAGTACTTC	CASSYPPGQGSPEQYF
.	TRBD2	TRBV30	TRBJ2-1	TGTGCCTGGAGGGACAGCGGGAGGTACAATGAGCAGTTCTTC	CAWRDSGRYNEQFF
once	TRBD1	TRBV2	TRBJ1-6	TGTGCCAGCAGTCTATCCGGGACAGGGGTTTCACCCCTCCACTTT	CASSLSGTGVSPLHF
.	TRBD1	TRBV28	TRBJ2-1	TGTGCCAGCAGTCCCCCCGACAGGGGGTTATACAATGAGCAGTTCTTC	CASSPPDRGLYNEQFF
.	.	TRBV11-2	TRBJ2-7	TGTGCCAGCAGCTTAGAACGTCTACCGACGGCAGGCCACGAGCAGTACTTC	CASSLERLPTAGHEQYF
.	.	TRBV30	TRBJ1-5	TGTGCCTGGAGTGTACGCAAGGGTGGCCGCAATCAGCCCCAGCATTTT	CAWSVRKGGRNQPQHF
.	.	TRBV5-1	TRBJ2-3	TGCGCCAGCAGCTTGGATACACCAGATACGCAGTATTTT	CASSLDTPDTQYF
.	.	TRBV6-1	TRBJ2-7	TGTGCCAGCAGTGAAGGTCCTAGGGGCTACGAGCAGTACTTC	CASSEGPRGYEQYF
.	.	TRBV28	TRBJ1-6	TGTGCCAGCAGTTTAGTAGGGGAGGGATCACCCCTCCACTTT	CASSLVGEGSPLHF
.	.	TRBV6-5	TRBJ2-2	TGTGCCAGCACCAGGGGCGGGGAGCTGTTTTTT	CASTRGGELFF
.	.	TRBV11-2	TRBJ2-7	TGTGCCAGCAGCTTAAGGGACACCCACTACGAGCAGTACTTC	CASSLRDTHYEQYF
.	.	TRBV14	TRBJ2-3	TGTGCCAGCAGCCAAGTCGGCTTGGGAACGCAGTATTTT	CASSQVGLGTQYF
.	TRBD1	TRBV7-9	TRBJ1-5	TGTGCCAGCAGCTCCAACCGGGACAGGTATCAGCCCCAGCATTTT	CASSSNRDRYQPQHF
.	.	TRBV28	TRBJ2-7	TGTGCCAGCAGCTTCGCACAGCGCACCTACGAGCAGTACTTC	CASSFAQRTYEQYF
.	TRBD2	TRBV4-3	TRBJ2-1	TGCGCCAGCAGCCAAGATGTAATAGCGGGAGGCATTTACAATGAGCAGTTCTTC	CASSQDVIAGGIYNEQFF
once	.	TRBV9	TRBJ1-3	TGTGCCAGCAGCTTGGGGGGGCAGTACTCTGGAAACACCATATATTTT	CASSLGGQYSGNTIYF
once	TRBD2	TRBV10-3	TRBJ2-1	TGTGCCATCAAGAAGGGGGCTAGCGGGACCTACAATGAGCAGTTCTTC	CAIKKGASGTYNEQFF
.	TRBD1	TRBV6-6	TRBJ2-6	TGTGCCAGCAGTTTCCAGGGGGCTGGGGCCAACGTCCTGACTTTC	CASSFQGAGANVLTF
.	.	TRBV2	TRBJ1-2	TGTGCCCCCCAAGGGGGGTTCAGTGGCTACACCTTC	CAPQGGFSGYTF
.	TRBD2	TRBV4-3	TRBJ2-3	TGCGCCAGCAGCCGATCCGGGACTACTCACACAGATACGCAGTATTTT	CASSRSGTTHTDTQYF
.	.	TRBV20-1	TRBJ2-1	TGCAGTGCTAGATGGGGGAATGAGCAGTTCTTC	CSARWGNEQFF
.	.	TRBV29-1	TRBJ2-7	TGCAGCGCTCAGGGGCACTCCTACGAGCAGTACTTC	CSAQGHSYEQYF
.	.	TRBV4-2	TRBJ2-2	TGTGCCAGCAGCCTTGACGGTAGCAGGAACACCGGGGAGCTGTTTTTT	CASSLDGSRNTGELFF
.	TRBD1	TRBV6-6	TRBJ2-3	TGTGCCAGCAGTACACGACAGGGTACAGTTTCAGATACGCAGTATTTT	CASSTRQGTVSDTQYF
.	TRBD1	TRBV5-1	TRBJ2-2	TGCGCCAGCAGTTACGGGACAGCGGACGGGGAGCTGTTTTTT	CASSYGTADGELFF
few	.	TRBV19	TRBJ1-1	TGTGCCAGTAGTCCCGGGGGACAGAACACTGAAGCTTTCTTT	CASSPGGQNTEAFF
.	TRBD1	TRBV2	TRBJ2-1	TGTGCCAGTGACAGGGGGCAAAGAGTGAATGAGCAGTTCTTC	CASDRGQRVNEQFF
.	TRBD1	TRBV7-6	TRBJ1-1	TGTGCCAGTAAATTACGGGGACAGCGGAACACTGAAGCTTTCTTT	CASKLRGQRNTEAFF
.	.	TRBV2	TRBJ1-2	TGTGCCAGCAGAGGGAATAGGGCCGACTATGGCTACACCTTC	CASRGNRADYGYTF
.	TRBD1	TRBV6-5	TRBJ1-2	TGTGCCAGCAGTAGACAGGGAAGGAACTATGGCTACACCTTC	CASSRQGRNYGYTF
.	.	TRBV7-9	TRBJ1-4	TGTGCCAGCAGCTTGGGGGAGGGCCTGATAAATGAAAAACTGTTTTTT	CASSLGEGLINEKLFF
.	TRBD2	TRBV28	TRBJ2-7	TGTGCCAGCAGTTTGGGGGGGAATTACGAGCAGTACTTC	CASSLGGNYEQYF
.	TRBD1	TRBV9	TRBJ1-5	TGTGCCAGCAGCGGGACAGGGGGCGAACAGCCCCAGCATTTT	CASSGTGGEQPQHF
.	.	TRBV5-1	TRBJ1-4	TGCGCCAGCAGCCCCACCCCCAGGGCAACTAATGAAAAACTGTTTTTT	CASSPTPRATNEKLFF
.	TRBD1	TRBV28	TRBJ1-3	TGTGCCAGCAGTTCAGGACAGGCATCTGGAAACACCATATATTTT	CASSSGQASGNTIYF
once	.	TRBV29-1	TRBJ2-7	TGCAGCACCACCGACAGACCCTACGAGCAGTACTTC	CSTTDRPYEQYF
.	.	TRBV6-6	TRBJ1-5	TGTGCCAGCAGTTACTCGGGGGTTTATCAGCCCCAGCATTTT	CASSYSGVYQPQHF
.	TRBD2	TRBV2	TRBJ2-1	TGTGCCAGCGGGGCAACTAGCGGATACAATGAGCAGTTCTTC	CASGATSGYNEQFF
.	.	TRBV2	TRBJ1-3	TGTGCCAGCACAGCCACGGGGACCTCTGGAAACACCATATATTTT	CASTATGTSGNTIYF
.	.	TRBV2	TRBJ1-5	TGTGCCAGCAGCATCCAGGCCCCCAATCAGCCCCAGCATTTT	CASSIQAPNQPQHF
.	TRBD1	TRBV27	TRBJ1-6	TGTGCCAGCAGTTTAAGGACAGGTGTGGCCCGCTATAATTCACCCCTCCACTTT	CASSLRTGVARYNSPLHF
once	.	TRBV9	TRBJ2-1	TGTGCCAGCAGCGAGGGAGCGGGCTACAATGAGCAGTTCTTC	CASSEGAGYNEQFF
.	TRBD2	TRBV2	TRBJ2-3	TGTGCCAGCAGTTTGCTGGGACTAGCGGGAGGGCCGTTCTCCTACACAGATACGCAGTATTTT	CASSLLGLAGGPFSYTDTQYF
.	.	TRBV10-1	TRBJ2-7	TGCGCCAGCAATCCTTTGGGGCTCGGCGAGCAGTACTTC	CASNPLGLGEQYF
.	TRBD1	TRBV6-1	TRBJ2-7	TGTGCCATACTAGGACAGGTTCTCTACGAGCAGTACTTC	CAILGQVLYEQYF
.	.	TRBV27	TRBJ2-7	TGTGCCAGCAGTCGATCGGGGAGCGTGTACGAGCAGTACTTC	CASSRSGSVYEQYF
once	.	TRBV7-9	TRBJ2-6	TGTGCCAGCAGCCTAGTGGGGGGACCAGGCTCTGGGGCCAACGTCCTGACTTTC	CASSLVGGPGSGANVLTF
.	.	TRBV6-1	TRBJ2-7	TGTGCCAGCAGCTGGAATGGGGGGCTTGTCTACGAGCAGTACTTC	CASSWNGGLVYEQYF